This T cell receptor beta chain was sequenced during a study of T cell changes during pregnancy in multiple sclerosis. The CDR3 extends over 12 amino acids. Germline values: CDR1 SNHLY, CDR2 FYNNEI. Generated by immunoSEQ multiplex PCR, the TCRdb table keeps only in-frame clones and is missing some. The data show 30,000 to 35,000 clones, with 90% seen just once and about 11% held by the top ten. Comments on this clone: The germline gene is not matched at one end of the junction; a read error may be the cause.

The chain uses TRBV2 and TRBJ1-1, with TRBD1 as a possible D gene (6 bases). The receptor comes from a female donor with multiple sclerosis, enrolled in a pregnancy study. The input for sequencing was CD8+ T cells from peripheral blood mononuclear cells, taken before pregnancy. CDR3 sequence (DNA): TGTGCCCGCAGGGGAGGGAACACTGAAGCTTTCTTT. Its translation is CARRGGNTEAFF. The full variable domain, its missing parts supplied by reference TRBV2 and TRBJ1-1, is EPEVTQTPSHQVTQMGQEVILRCVPISNHLYFYWYRQILGQKVEFLVSFYNNEISEKSEIFDDQFSVERPDGSNFTLKIRSTKLEDSAMYFCARRGGNTEAFFGQGTRLTVV.